Listed below are T cell receptor beta chains from one sample, sequenced in a study of T cell repertoires in cytomegalovirus infection. For these receptors, no antigen is known. Via MiXCR, TCRdb re-called the reads, giving one row per CDR3 protein. The table lists fewer than 1,000,000 distinct CDR3 sequences, roughly 31% of them singletons. The sequenced sample was cultured CD8+ T cells from PBMCs, obtained from culture after CMV antigen stimulation. The receptors were gathered from a human donor in good health (CMV status not recorded). Some clones in this sample may be carry-over from other donors' samples. CDR3s include the opening cysteine and the closing phenylalanine or tryptophan. D genes are given only for firm matches. Clone sizes are given selectively: once, few, many, or a class where the clone is expanded.

v_gene,d_gene,j_gene,abundance,CDR3nt,CDR3aa
TRBV7-9,TRBD1,TRBJ1-2,many,TGTGCCAGCAGCTTCATCCGGGACAGGGATCGTGGCTACACCTTC,CASSFIRDRDRGYTF
TRBV7-9,TRBD2,TRBJ2-5,few,TGTGCCAGCAGCTTACCGACTAGCGGGGGGGCGAAGACCCAGTACTTC,CASSLPTSGGAKTQYF
TRBV5-6,NA,TRBJ2-5,NA,TGTGCCAGCAGCCCACCCTCCGCCCTGGAGACCCAGTACTTC,CASSPPSALETQYF
TRBV6-5,NA,TRBJ2-2,few,TGTGCCAGCAGTTACTCTGCGGGGTTGTGGGTCGGGGAGCTGTTTTTT,CASSYSAGLWVGELFF
TRBV6-6,NA,TRBJ1-2,NA,TGTGCCGGCACCCCTAGCAGGGATGGCTACACCTTC,CAGTPSRDGYTF
TRBV27,NA,TRBJ1-3,NA,TGTGCCAGCAGTTTACGCTACGGTCTTCGGGCAAACACCATATATTTT,CASSLRYGLRANTIYF
TRBV11-3,NA,TRBJ2-2,few,TGTGCCAGCGAATCCGGTACCGGGGAGCTGTTTTTT,CASESGTGELFF
TRBV20-1,TRBD2,TRBJ2-1,NA,TGCAGTGCTAGAGAGTCTAGCGGCAGCTCCTACAATGAGCAGTTCTTC,CSARESSGSSYNEQFF
TRBV5-1,TRBD1,TRBJ1-2,NA,TGCGCCAGCAGCTTGGGAGATACTCCGGGACAGTTC,CASSLGDTPGQF
TRBV6-6,TRBD2,TRBJ2-3,NA,TGTGCCAGCAGTTCCGGACTAGCGCTAGATACGCAGTATTTT,CASSSGLALDTQYF
TRBV29-1,TRBD1,TRBJ1-2,NA,TGCAGCGTCGTACAAAACAGGGGAGGCTACACCTTC,CSVVQNRGGYTF
TRBV12-3/TRBV12-4,TRBD2,TRBJ2-1,NA,TGTGCCAGCAGTCCCCTGACTAGCACAAATTACAATGAGCAGTTCTTC,CASSPLTSTNYNEQFF
TRBV7-6,TRBD1,TRBJ2-1,many,TGTGCCAGCAGCTTTTCCCGGGACAGGGGTCAGGATGAGCAGTTCTTC,CASSFSRDRGQDEQFF
TRBV27,NA,TRBJ2-7,NA,TGTGCCAGCAGTTTATCGAAGGGAACCTACGAGCAGTACTTC,CASSLSKGTYEQYF
TRBV4-1,NA,TRBJ1-5,few,TGCGCCAGCAGCCAAGCACAGGAGGGGTACCCCCAGCATTTT,CASSQAQEGYPQHF
TRBV19,TRBD1,TRBJ1-1,NA,TGTGCCAGTAGTATCTCCGGACAGGGGATCGCTGAAGCTTTCTTT,CASSISGQGIAEAFF
TRBV19,TRBD1,TRBJ1-5,few,TGTGCCTCCCAGGGGGAGGGAATCTCCGTCGGTCAGCCCCAGCATTTT,CASQGEGISVGQPQHF
TRBV6-6,NA,TRBJ1-1,few,TGTGCCAGCAGTTACTCGACCTACATGAACACTGAAGCTTTCTTT,CASSYSTYMNTEAFF
TRBV18,TRBD1,TRBJ1-4,NA,TGTGCCAGCTCACCACCTGGACAGGGGGTCGCAACTAATGAAAAACTGTTTTTT,CASSPPGQGVATNEKLFF
TRBV27,TRBD1,TRBJ2-1,NA,TGTGCCAGCAGCCGTTTAGTAAGACAGGGGAGCGATGAGCAGTTCTTC,CASSRLVRQGSDEQFF
TRBV12-3/TRBV12-4,TRBD2,TRBJ2-3,few,TGTGCCAGCAGTTTGTTGCGGGGGGGGACGGCACAAGATACGCAGTATTTT,CASSLLRGGTAQDTQYF
TRBV9,TRBD1,TRBJ1-2,NA,TGTGCCAGCAGCGTCCAGGGGGCGGATGGCTACACCTTC,CASSVQGADGYTF
TRBV7-9,NA,TRBJ2-1,once,TGTGCCAGCAGCCCCCAGGGGACTACTAACAATGAGCAGTTCTTC,CASSPQGTTNNEQFF
TRBV4-1,TRBD1,TRBJ1-4,few,TGCGCCAGCAGCTGGACAGGAGGTAATGAAAAACTGTTTTTT,CASSWTGGNEKLFF
TRBV4-1,NA,TRBJ2-5,few,TGCGCCAGCAGCCAGTATGCCATCCAGGAGACCCAGTACTTC,CASSQYAIQETQYF
TRBV7-8,NA,TRBJ1-6,many,TGTGCCAGCAGCTCCGGGCTGGGGTTCCCCTTTAATTCACCCCTCCACTTT,CASSSGLGFPFNSPLHF
TRBV4-1,NA,TRBJ1-1,NA,TGCGCCAGCAGCCAGGAGACTCAATCGAACACTGAAGCTTTCTTT,CASSQETQSNTEAFF
TRBV4-2,NA,TRBJ1-1,NA,TGTGCCAGCAGCCAGGGACCGACCACTGAAGCTTTCTTT,CASSQGPTTEAFF
TRBV7-8,TRBD2,TRBJ2-1,few,TGTGCCAGCAGCATCAAGACTAGCGGCTACAATGAGCAGTTCTTC,CASSIKTSGYNEQFF
TRBV27,NA,TRBJ2-1,few,TGTGCCAGCAGTTCTACCGACACCTACAATGAGCAGTTCTTC,CASSSTDTYNEQFF
TRBV7-6,NA,TRBJ2-5,NA,TGTGCCAGCAGCTTCCCGGAAGGGCGATGGGAGACCCAGTACTTC,CASSFPEGRWETQYF
TRBV19,TRBD2,TRBJ2-1,NA,TGTGCCAGTAGTCGGAGGCCCGGGGGGGGGCTAGGGAATGAGCAGTTCTTC,CASSRRPGGGLGNEQFF
TRBV19,NA,TRBJ1-6,NA,TGTGCCAGTAGTATCGATTTCCGACAGGAGAGCTCCTATAATTCACCCCTCCACTTT,CASSIDFRQESSYNSPLHF
TRBV7-9,NA,TRBJ1-5,many,TGTGCCAGCAGTGTAGGGTGGGCAAATCAGCCCCAGCATTTT,CASSVGWANQPQHF
TRBV7-3,NA,TRBJ1-1,NA,TGTGCCAGCAGCTTAGGAGCGTGGACTGAAGCTTTCTTT,CASSLGAWTEAFF
TRBV27,NA,TRBJ2-4,few,TGTGCCAGCAGTTTCATTTCGACAGGCTTTGGCAAAAACATTCAGTACTTC,CASSFISTGFGKNIQYF
TRBV4-1,TRBD2,TRBJ2-3,NA,TGCGCCAGCAGCCAAGAATATTCTAGCGGGGCCTCTAGCACAGATACGCAGTATTTT,CASSQEYSSGASSTDTQYF
TRBV7-6,NA,TRBJ2-1,NA,TGTGCTAGCAGCTTAGGTCTCGGACAGCTCCCTTTCTTC,CASSLGLGQLPFF
TRBV7-6,NA,TRBJ2-2,few,TGTGCCAGCAGCCCCCGCGGCAGGGGATGGACCGGGGAGCTGTTTTTT,CASSPRGRGWTGELFF
TRBV19,NA,TRBJ1-5,few,TGTGCCAGTAGTAACGACCTTCGACAGTATTATCAGCCCCAGCATTTT,CASSNDLRQYYQPQHF
TRBV29-1,NA,TRBJ1-1,NA,TGCAGCGTGACTGGGGGCGGCAGTTCTGAAGCTTTCTTT,CSVTGGGSSEAFF
TRBV7-2,NA,TRBJ2-5,NA,TGTGCCAGCACAGACACCGGGAGCGAGGAGACCCAGTACTTC,CASTDTGSEETQYF
TRBV7-9,NA,TRBJ1-4,NA,TGTGCCAGCAGCCCAGGTCGCAGGGTAGCAACTAATGAAAAACTGTTTTTT,CASSPGRRVATNEKLFF
TRBV11-1,NA,TRBJ2-3,few,TGTGCCAGCAGCTGGGAGGGGGCGGCAGATACGCAGTATTTT,CASSWEGAADTQYF
TRBV7-9,TRBD1,TRBJ2-1,many,TGTGCCAGCAGGGCAGGGGGCTGGAATGAGCAGTTCTTC,CASRAGGWNEQFF
TRBV10-3,TRBD2,TRBJ2-1,NA,TGTGCCATCAGTGGCGGGGCGGGGGGGAACTACAATGAGCAGTTCTTC,CAISGGAGGNYNEQFF
TRBV7-2,TRBD2,TRBJ2-3,many,TGTGCCAGCAGCTTAAGCGGGGGGGCCACAGATACGCAGTATTTT,CASSLSGGATDTQYF
TRBV7-9,NA,TRBJ2-1,few,TGTGCCGCGGGTAGGATGGGTCCCAACAATGAGCAGTTCTTC,CAAGRMGPNNEQFF
TRBV27,NA,TRBJ1-1,NA,TGTGCCAGCAGTTTAAGGGGGGGACATGAAGCTTTCTTT,CASSLRGGHEAFF
TRBV7-6,NA,TRBJ2-1,NA,TGTGCCAGCACCCACGGACCCTTCGGCTCCTACAATGAGCAGTTCTTC,CASTHGPFGSYNEQFF
TRBV7-9,NA,TRBJ1-1,NA,TGTGCCAGCCGTCTACAGGTCACTGAAGCTTTCTTT,CASRLQVTEAFF
TRBV6-2/TRBV6-3,TRBD2,TRBJ2-3,NA,TGTGCCAGCAGTTACTCGAGGGTATTAGCGGGGACCACAGATACGCAGTATTTT,CASSYSRVLAGTTDTQYF
TRBV10-3,NA,TRBJ2-7,NA,TGTGCCATCAGTGACCCGGGACGGGGAAGTTACGAGCAGTACTTC,CAISDPGRGSYEQYF
TRBV25-1,NA,TRBJ1-4,NA,TGTGCCAGCAGTGACGAGTGGGCTTACGATGAAAAACTGTTTTTT,CASSDEWAYDEKLFF
TRBV6-5,NA,TRBJ1-2,NA,TGTGCCGGCAGTTCACATGCCAACTATGGCTACACCTTC,CAGSSHANYGYTF
TRBV4-1,TRBD1,TRBJ2-3,NA,TGCGCCAGCAGCCAAGAGACAGGGGTCGACGCAGATACGCAGTATTTT,CASSQETGVDADTQYF
TRBV4-3,TRBD2,TRBJ2-3,few,TGCGCCAGCAGCTCTCGACAGACTAGCGGGGGGAACACAGATACGCAGTATTTT,CASSSRQTSGGNTDTQYF
TRBV6-6,NA,TRBJ2-3,many,TGTGCCAGCACCACACTTGGGAGCACAGATACGCAGTATTTT,CASTTLGSTDTQYF